This TCR beta chain was sequenced for a study of T cell changes during pregnancy in multiple sclerosis. Libraries were prepared by immunoSEQ multiplex PCR; TCRdb keeps only in-frame clonotypes and omits some of them. The top ten hold 0.7% to 0.9% of the sample, which has around 100,000 clones, approximately 94% seen once. The sample holds one count of this clone. The material sequenced was peripheral blood, taken before pregnancy. The source of this sequence is a female donor with multiple sclerosis, enrolled in a pregnancy study.

CDR3 in DNA: TGTGCCAGCAGTATGAATATGCAGGGGGCTGGAAACACCATATATTTT. Translating it yields CASSMNMQGAGNTIYF. J is TRBJ1-3 and V is TRBV2, with 7 positions matching TRBD1. The CDR3 is made up of 16 amino acids. Germline assignment: CDR1 SNHLY and CDR2 FYNNEI. The V and J ends lost 5 bases and 2 bases, in that order; junction bases with no gene match: 9.